Given below is one T cell receptor (beta chain) in context. Its antigen is unidentified. This record comes from a study of response to subunit inactivated influenza vaccine. Germline trimming cut 0 bases from V and 5 bases from J; bases unmatched to any gene: 4. The CDR3 is 15 amino acids. Per germline, CDR1 LNHNV and CDR2 YYDKDF (reference sequence). The study, taken as a whole, reports: It was the authors' suggestion that each seasonal influenza vaccination recruits few new T cells.

Each CDR3 protein gets one entry after TCRdb re-called the RT-PCR reads with MiXCR. The sample lists about 500,000 distinct CDR3 sequences; approximately 15% were seen once. This receptor was obtained from a man aged 45-69 years who received an inactivated influenza vaccine. The genes are TRBV15 and TRBJ2-1, with 7 bases aligning to TRBD2. The sample was CD4+ T cells sorted from PBMCs, taken 23 months after vaccination. The CDR3 DNA is TGTGCCACCAGCAGAGATCTCGGGACTAACAATGAGCAGTTCTTC. Amino acids: CATSRDLGTNNEQFF.